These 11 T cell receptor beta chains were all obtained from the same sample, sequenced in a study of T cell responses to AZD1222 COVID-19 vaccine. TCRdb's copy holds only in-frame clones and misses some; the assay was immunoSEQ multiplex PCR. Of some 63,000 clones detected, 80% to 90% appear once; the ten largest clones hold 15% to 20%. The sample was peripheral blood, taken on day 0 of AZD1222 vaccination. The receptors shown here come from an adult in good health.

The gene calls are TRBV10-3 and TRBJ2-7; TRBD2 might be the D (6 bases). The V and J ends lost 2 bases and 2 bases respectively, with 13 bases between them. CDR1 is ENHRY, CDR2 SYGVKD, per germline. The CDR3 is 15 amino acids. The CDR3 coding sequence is TGTGCCATCAGTGAGCGGGAGCGGAGACCCTACGAGCAGTACTTC. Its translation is CAISERERRPYEQYF.

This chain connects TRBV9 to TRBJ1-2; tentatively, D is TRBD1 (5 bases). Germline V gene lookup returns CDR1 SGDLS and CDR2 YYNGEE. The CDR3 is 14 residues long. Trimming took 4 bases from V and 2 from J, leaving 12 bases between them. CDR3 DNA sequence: TGTGCCAGCAGCACTTACGGGGCAAACTATGGCTACACCTTC. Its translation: CASSTYGANYGYTF. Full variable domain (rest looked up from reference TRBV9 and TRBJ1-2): DSGVTQTPKHLITATGQRVTLRCSPRSGDLSVYWYQQSLDQGLQFLIQYYNGEERAKGNILERFSAQQFPDLHSELNLSSLELGDSALYFCASSTYGANYGYTFGSGTRLTVV.

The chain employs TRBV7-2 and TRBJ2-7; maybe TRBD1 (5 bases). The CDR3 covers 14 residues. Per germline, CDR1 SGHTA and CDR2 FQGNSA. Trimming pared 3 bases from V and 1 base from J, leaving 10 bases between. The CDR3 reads CASSLDTVSYEQYF. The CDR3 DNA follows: TGTGCCAGCAGCTTGGACACCGTATCCTACGAGCAGTACTTC.

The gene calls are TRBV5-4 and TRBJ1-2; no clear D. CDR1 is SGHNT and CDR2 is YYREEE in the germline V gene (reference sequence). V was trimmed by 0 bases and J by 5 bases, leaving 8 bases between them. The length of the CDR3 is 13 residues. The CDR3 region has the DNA TGTGCCAGCAGCTTGGTTGACTCGTATGGCTACACCTTC. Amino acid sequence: CASSLVDSYGYTF.

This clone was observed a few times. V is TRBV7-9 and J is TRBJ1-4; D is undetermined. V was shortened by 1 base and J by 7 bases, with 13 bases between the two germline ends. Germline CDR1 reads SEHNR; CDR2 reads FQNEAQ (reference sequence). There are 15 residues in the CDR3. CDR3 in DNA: TGTGCCAGCAGCTTAGTTCCGTTAGGGAGTGAAAAACTGTTTTTT. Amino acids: CASSLVPLGSEKLFF. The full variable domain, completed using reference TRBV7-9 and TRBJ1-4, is DTGVSQNPRHKITKRGQNVTFRCDPISEHNRLYWYRQTLGQGPEFLTYFQNEAQLEKSRLLSDRFSAERPKGSFSTLEIQRTEQGDSAMYLCASSLVPLGSEKLFFGSGTQLSVL.

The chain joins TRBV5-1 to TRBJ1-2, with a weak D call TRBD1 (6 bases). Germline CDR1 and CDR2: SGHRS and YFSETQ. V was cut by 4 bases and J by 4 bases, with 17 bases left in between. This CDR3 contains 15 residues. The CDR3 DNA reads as TGCGCCAGCAGCAACCCCTCACAGGGCTCCTATGGCTACACCTTC. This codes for CASSNPSQGSYGYTF.

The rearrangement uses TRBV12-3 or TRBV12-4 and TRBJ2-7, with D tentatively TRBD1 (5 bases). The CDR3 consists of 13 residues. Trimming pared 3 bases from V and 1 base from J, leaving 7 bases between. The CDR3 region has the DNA TGTGCCAGCAGTTTGGGGCAGTCCTACGAGCAGTACTTC. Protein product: CASSLGQSYEQYF.

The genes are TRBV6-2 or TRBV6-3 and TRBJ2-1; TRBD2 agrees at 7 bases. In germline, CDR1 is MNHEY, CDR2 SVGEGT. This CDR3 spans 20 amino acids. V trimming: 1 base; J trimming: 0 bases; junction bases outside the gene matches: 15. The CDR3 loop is CASSYLNPSGLELSYNEQFF. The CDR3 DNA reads TGTGCCAGCAGTTACTTAAACCCTAGCGGTTTAGAACTCTCCTACAATGAGCAGTTCTTC.

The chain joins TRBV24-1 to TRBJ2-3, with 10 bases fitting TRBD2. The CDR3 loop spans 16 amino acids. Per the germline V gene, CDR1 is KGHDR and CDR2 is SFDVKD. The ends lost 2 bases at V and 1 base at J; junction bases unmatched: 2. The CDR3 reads CATSDSSGSGTDTQYF. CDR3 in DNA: TGTGCCACCAGTGATTCTAGCGGGAGTGGCACAGATACGCAGTATTTT.

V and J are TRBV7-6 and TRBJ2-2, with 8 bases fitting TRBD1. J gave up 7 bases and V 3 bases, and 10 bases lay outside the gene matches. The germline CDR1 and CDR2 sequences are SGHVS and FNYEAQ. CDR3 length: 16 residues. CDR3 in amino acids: CASSFDRGLEFGELFF. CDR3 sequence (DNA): TGTGCCAGCAGCTTTGACAGGGGATTGGAATTCGGGGAGCTGTTTTTT.

In nucleotides, the CDR3 is TGTGCCAGCAGCTTAGATCTTACCAGCGGGAGTTACAATGAGCAGTTCTTC. Translation gives CASSLDLTSGSYNEQFF. The chain uses TRBV11-3 and TRBJ2-1; 8 bases line up with TRBD2. After removal of 0 bases from V and 4 bases from J, the junction contained 8 bases not matched to a gene. CDR1 is SGHNT, CDR2 YENEEA, per germline. There are 17 residues in the CDR3.